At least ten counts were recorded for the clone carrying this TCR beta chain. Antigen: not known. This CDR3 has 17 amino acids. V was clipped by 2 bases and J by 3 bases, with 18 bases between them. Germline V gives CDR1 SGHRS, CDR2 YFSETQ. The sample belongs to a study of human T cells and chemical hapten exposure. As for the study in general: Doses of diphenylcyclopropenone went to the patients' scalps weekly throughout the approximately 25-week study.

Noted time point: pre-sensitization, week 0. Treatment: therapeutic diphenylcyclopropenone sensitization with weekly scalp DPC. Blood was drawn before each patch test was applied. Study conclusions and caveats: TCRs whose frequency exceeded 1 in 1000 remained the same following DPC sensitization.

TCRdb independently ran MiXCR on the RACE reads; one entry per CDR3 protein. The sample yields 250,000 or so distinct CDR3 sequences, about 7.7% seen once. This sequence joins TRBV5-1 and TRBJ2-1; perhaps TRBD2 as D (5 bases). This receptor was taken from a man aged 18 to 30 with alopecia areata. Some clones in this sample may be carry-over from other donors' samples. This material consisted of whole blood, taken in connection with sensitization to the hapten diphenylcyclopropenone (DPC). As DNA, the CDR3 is TGCGCCAGCAGCTTCCGCCGGGCCCCCGGGGACTACAATGAGCAGTTCTTC. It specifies CASSFRRAPGDYNEQFF.